What follows are 13 T cell receptor beta chains derived from one specimen sequenced in a study of CD8+ T cells in alopecia areata. The authors extracted RNA and reverse transcribed it into cDNA as the sequencing template. TCRdb's table, derived via immunoSEQ multiplex PCR, lists solely in-frame clones and lacks some. The data hold about 130,000 clones, with almost 50% observed a single time. The specimen was CD8+ T cells sorted from blood, collected at week 0. All receptors come from a human donor with alopecia areata.

This clone has more than one count but fewer than ten. Other nucleotide sequences from this sample produce the same CDR3. The chain uses TRBV7-9 and TRBJ1-5; D is undetermined. With 5 bases removed from V and 6 bases from J, the gap between germline ends came to 14 bases. The germline CDR1 and CDR2 sequences are SEHNR and FQNEAQ (reference sequence). This CDR3 contains 14 residues. The CDR3 DNA reads TGTGCCAGCAGCCGCGGTCGGGGAGGTCAGCCCCAGCATTTT. Translation: CASSRGRGGQPQHF.

A few counts support this clone. The V and J genes are TRBV30 and TRBJ2-5, with TRBD1 matching over 10 bases. V was pared by 2 bases and J by 0 bases, with 3 bases of the junction left unmatched. The CDR3 totals 15 residues. Germline V gives CDR1 GTSNPN, CDR2 SVGIG (reference sequence). DNA of the CDR3: TGTGCCTGGAGTAAGACAGGGGGCTACCAAGAGACCCAGTACTTC. This translates into CAWSKTGGYQETQYF.

The V and J genes are TRBV11-2 and TRBJ1-6; no clear D. The germline gives CDR1 SGHAT, CDR2 FQNNGV. CDR3 length: 11 residues. The V and J ends lost 2 bases and 7 bases respectively, with 0 bases between them. The CDR3 bases are TGTGCCAGCAGCTTAAATTCACCCCTCCACTTT. Amino acids: CASSLNSPLHF.

The J gene is TRBJ1-4, the V gene TRBV5-6; tentative D call: TRBD1 (5 bases). Germline CDR1 reads SGHDT; CDR2 reads YYEEEE. The V gene lost 4 bases and the J gene lost 8 bases, with 15 bases spanning the gap. CDR3 length: 14 residues. The CDR3 DNA follows: TGTGCCAGCAGCCCGGGACCGGTAATGGAAAAACTGTTTTTT. Its protein product is CASSPGPVMEKLFF.

The V gene is TRBV2, the J gene TRBJ1-2; D remains ambiguous. The CDR3 has 13 amino acids. V shed 7 bases and J shed 1 base, with 10 bases lying between them. Per the germline V gene, CDR1 is SNHLY and CDR2 is FYNNEI. DNA of the CDR3: TGTGCCAGCATCCCACCCGATAACTATGGCTACACCTTC. Protein: CASIPPDNYGYTF.

This clone has a handful of counts. This chain uses TRBV29-1 with TRBJ1-2, with 9 bases identical to TRBD1. With V trimmed by 0 bases and J by 3 bases, 8 bases remained unmatched. From germline, CDR1 is SQVTM and CDR2 ANQGSEA. The CDR3 consists of 16 residues. CDR3 amino acids: CSVEDGTGGKDYGYTF. The CDR3 coding sequence is TGCAGCGTTGAAGATGGTACAGGGGGCAAAGACTATGGCTACACCTTC.

In DNA, the CDR3 is TGTGCCAGCAGCTCCAAGGGGTACAATGAGCAGTTCTTC. It encodes CASSSKGYNEQFF. This chain joins TRBV7-9 and TRBJ2-1; possible D gene TRBD1, 5 bases. The germline V and J ends were trimmed by 4 bases and 4 bases, with 8 bases remaining between them. The germline CDR1 and CDR2 sequences are SEHNR and FQNEAQ (reference sequence). CDR3 size: 13 residues.

This clone was seen only a few times. This rearrangement joins TRBV6-6 to TRBJ1-1; D remains ambiguous. The CDR3 spans 13 residues. Trimming stripped 4 bases from V and 7 bases from J, with 13 bases between. In germline, CDR1 is MNHNY, CDR2 SVGAGI (reference sequence). CDR3 in DNA: TGTGCCAGCAGTTCCACTTCTGCGAATGAAGCTTTCTTT. Its translation is CASSSTSANEAFF.

The J gene is TRBJ1-5, the V gene TRBV4-1, with 10 bases that match TRBD1. This CDR3 comprises 17 residues. The V gene's germline CDR1 is MGHRA and CDR2 YSYEKL. Losses at the gene ends were 0 bases for V and 7 bases for J; bases not matched to a gene: 9. The CDR3 DNA reads TGCGCCAGCAGCCAAGATGGGGGACAGGGGTTTCGGCAGCCCCAGCATTTT. Translated: CASSQDGGQGFRQPQHF.

The V call is TRBV2, the J call TRBJ2-5, with TRBD1 matching 8 bases. Germline V gives CDR1 SNHLY, CDR2 FYNNEI. The CDR3 contains 13 residues. V lost 10 bases and J lost 5; bases outside the gene matches: 9. DNA for the CDR3: TGTGCCACCTGGGGACAGGTGGCGGAGACCCAGTACTTC. Amino acids: CATWGQVAETQYF.

V is TRBV6-6 and J is TRBJ2-2; D is unresolved. The CDR3 covers 11 residues. V was shortened by 2 bases and J by 6 bases, with 1 base between the two germline ends. Germline lookup yields CDR1 MNHNY and CDR2 SVGAGI (reference sequence). In DNA, the CDR3 is TGTGCCAGCAGTTACCCCGGGGAGCTGTTTTTT. It yields the protein CASSYPGELFF.

The V and J genes are TRBV29-1 and TRBJ2-1; the D call may be TRBD1 or TRBD2 (5 bases each). Germline V gene lookup returns CDR1 SQVTM and CDR2 ANQGSEA. With 7 bases removed from V and 5 bases from J, the gap between germline ends came to 9 bases. This CDR3 spans 11 amino acids. CDR3 bases: TGCAGCGCCCGGGACCACAATGAGCAGTTCTTC. Amino acid sequence: CSARDHNEQFF.

The V call is TRBV4-3, the J call TRBJ2-7; 9 bases fit TRBD1. The CDR3 totals 17 residues. Germline V lookup: CDR1 LGHNA, CDR2 YSLEER. V lost 1 base, J lost 2 bases, and 9 bases stayed unmatched. CDR3: CASSQVLPDRGTYEQYF. The CDR3 DNA reads as TGCGCCAGCAGCCAAGTGTTACCGGACAGGGGAACCTACGAGCAGTACTTC.